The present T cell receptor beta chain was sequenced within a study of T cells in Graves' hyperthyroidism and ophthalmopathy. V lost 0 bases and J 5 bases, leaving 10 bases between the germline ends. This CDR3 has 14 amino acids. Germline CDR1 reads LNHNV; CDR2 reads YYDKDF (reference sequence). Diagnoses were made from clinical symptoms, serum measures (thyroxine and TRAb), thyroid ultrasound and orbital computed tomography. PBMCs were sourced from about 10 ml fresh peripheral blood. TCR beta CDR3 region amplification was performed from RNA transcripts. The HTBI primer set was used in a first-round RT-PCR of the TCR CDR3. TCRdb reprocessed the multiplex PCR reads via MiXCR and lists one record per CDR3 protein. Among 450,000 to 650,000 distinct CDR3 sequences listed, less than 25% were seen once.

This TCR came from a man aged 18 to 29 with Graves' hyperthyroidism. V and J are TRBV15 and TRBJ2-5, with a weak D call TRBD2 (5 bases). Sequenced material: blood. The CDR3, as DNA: TGTGCCACCAGCAGAGATTTAAGGGAGGAGACCCAGTACTTC. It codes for CATSRDLREETQYF.